One sample yielded the 14 T cell receptor beta chains listed below, sequenced in a study of blood T cell repertoires in COVID-19. TCRdb keeps only in-frame clones here, not all; method: immunoSEQ multiplex PCR. The table has roughly 70,000 clones, around four fifths seen once; the top ten hold about 16%. Sequencing used peripheral blood. These receptors were collected from a man aged 60 to 69 with COVID-19, enrolled during active disease.

The chain employs TRBV12-3 or TRBV12-4 and TRBJ2-3; D gene uncertain. The germline V and J ends were trimmed by 3 bases and 5 bases, with 3 bases remaining between them. This CDR3 spans 11 amino acids. DNA for the CDR3: TGTGCCAGCAGTTTTATAGATACGCAGTATTTT. It translates to CASSFIDTQYF.

This chain connects TRBV30 to TRBJ2-5; D is perhaps TRBD1 (5 bases). The germline V gene has CDR1 GTSNPN and CDR2 SVGIG (reference sequence). The V gene lost 3 bases and the J gene lost 5 bases, with 10 bases spanning the gap. This CDR3 contains 12 residues. CDR3 coding DNA: TGTGCCTGGAGAGGCAGGGTGGAGACCCAGTACTTC. This sequence encodes CAWRGRVETQYF.

This chain joins TRBV14 and TRBJ2-3; D possibly corresponds to TRBD2 (5 bases). Trimming pared 1 base from V and 4 bases from J, leaving 12 bases between. Germline V lookup: CDR1 SGHDN, CDR2 FVKESK. The CDR3 has 15 amino acids. DNA for the CDR3: TGTGCCAGCAGCCAAGGGAGGCGGCGGTCAGATACGCAGTATTTT. Protein: CASSQGRRRSDTQYF.

The chain has TRBV7-9 and TRBJ2-3, with TRBD2 as a possible D gene (5 bases). Trimming cost V 5 bases and J 5 bases, with 17 bases left between them. CDR1 is SEHNR, CDR2 FQNEAQ, per germline (reference sequence). The length of the CDR3 is 15 residues. DNA for the CDR3: TGTGCCAGCAGCCCAGCGGCTACCTCAATAGATACGCAGTATTTT. Translated: CASSPAATSIDTQYF.

The rearrangement uses TRBV2 and TRBJ2-7; D gene ambiguous. V was shortened by 5 bases and J by 6 bases, with 8 bases between the two germline ends. The CDR3 spans 11 residues. Germline V gives CDR1 SNHLY, CDR2 FYNNEI. The CDR3 reads CASSYDSEQYF. The CDR3 bases are TGTGCCAGCAGTTACGACTCCGAGCAGTACTTC.

DNA of the CDR3: TGTGCCAGCAGTCCCAGGGGAGCGGGGGGCACCTACGAGCAGTACTTC. It translates to CASSPRGAGGTYEQYF. The chain links TRBV6-6 to TRBJ2-7; 9 bases are a match to TRBD2. Per the germline V gene, CDR1 is MNHNY and CDR2 is SVGAGI (reference sequence). This CDR3 has 16 residues. The V segment lost 5 bases and the J segment 2 bases; nucleotides outside the gene matches: 10.

There are a few counts of this clone. The rearrangement links TRBV6-5 to TRBJ1-2, with 12 bases matching TRBD1. Germline loops: CDR1 MNHEY, CDR2 SVGAGI. Trimming took 7 bases from V and 7 from J; bases not matched to a gene: 7. The CDR3 loop spans 14 amino acids. The CDR3 nucleotides read TGTGCCAGCACCCCGGGACAGGGGGCGTTTGGCTACACCTTC. Translated: CASTPGQGAFGYTF.

The rearrangement links TRBV5-1 to TRBJ2-4; D possibly corresponds to TRBD2 (6 bases). CDR1 is SGHRS, CDR2 YFSETQ, per germline. This CDR3 region has 14 residues. Deletions cut 0 bases from V and 8 bases from J, with 12 bases between. The CDR3, as DNA: TGCGCCAGCAGCTTGGTGGGAGGAGGAGACATTCAGTACTTC. Residues: CASSLVGGGDIQYF.

The chain employs TRBV28 and TRBJ1-5; 9 bases agree with TRBD1. With 5 bases clipped from V and 2 bases from J, the junction kept 13 bases outside the gene matches. The germline V gene has CDR1 MDHEN and CDR2 SYDVKM. This CDR3 spans 18 amino acids. Here the CDR3 reads CASSPWGDRVKRNQPQHF. The CDR3 coding sequence is TGTGCCAGCAGTCCCTGGGGGGACAGGGTTAAACGCAATCAGCCCCAGCATTTT.

A few counts support this clone. The chain is built from TRBV25-1 and TRBJ1-2; the D gene is possibly TRBD1 (6 bases). V was clipped by 6 bases and J by 6 bases, with 23 bases between them. This CDR3 region has 16 residues. Germline V CDR1 and CDR2: MGHDK, SYGVNS. The CDR3 nucleotides are TGTGCCAGCAGGCACCCGGGACAATCGGGTCTGAATGGCTACACCTTC. Its protein is CASRHPGQSGLNGYTF.

This chain uses TRBV7-9 with TRBJ1-2; D may be TRBD1 (6 bases). Looked up from germline, CDR1 is SEHNR and CDR2 is FQNEAQ (reference sequence). V shed 5 bases and J shed 3 bases, with 10 bases lying between them. This CDR3 contains 13 residues. The CDR3 DNA follows: TGTGCCAGCAGCCCACAGGGAGACTATGGCTACACCTTC. This gives the protein CASSPQGDYGYTF.

This chain connects TRBV9 to TRBJ2-5; D is ambiguous. V lost 0 bases, J lost 4 bases, and 7 bases lay in between. Germline V gene data show CDR1 as SGDLS and CDR2 as YYNGEE. CDR3 length: 13 residues. The CDR3 reads CASSVDTPETQYF. The CDR3 DNA is TGTGCCAGCAGCGTAGATACACCAGAGACCCAGTACTTC.

The rearrangement joins TRBV29-1 to TRBJ1-4; perhaps TRBD1 as D (5 bases). Trimming cost V 3 bases and J 10 bases, with 12 bases left between them. Looked up from germline, CDR1 is SQVTM and CDR2 is ANQGSEA. This CDR3 region has 12 residues. The CDR3 nucleotides are TGCAGCGTTGAGGCAGGGTCTGGAAAACTGTTTTTT. Amino acids: CSVEAGSGKLFF. Looking up the rest from reference TRBV29-1 and TRBJ1-4 gives the full variable domain: SAVISQKPSRDICQRGTSLTIQCQVDSQVTMMFWYRQQPGQSLTLIATANQGSEATYESGFVIDKFPISRPNLTFSTLTVSNMSPEDSSIYLCSVEAGSGKLFFGSGTQLSVL.

V usage is TRBV29-1 and J usage is TRBJ2-1; possibly TRBD2 for D (6 bases). V was shortened by 2 bases and J by 10 bases, with 9 bases between the two germline ends. This CDR3 comprises 11 residues. Germline V lookup: CDR1 SQVTM, CDR2 ANQGSEA. Here the CDR3 reads CSVERDSEQFF. The CDR3 DNA is TGCAGCGTTGAAAGGGACTCCGAGCAGTTCTTC.